The clone carrying this T cell receptor beta chain was seen ten or more times. This entry is derived from a study of CD8 T cells in ankylosing spondylitis. Each TCR beta library was made by quantitative 5'-RACE that incorporated molecular barcodes. TCRdb independently ran MiXCR on the 5' RACE reads; one entry per CDR3 protein. The sample has 200,000 to 250,000 distinct CDR3 sequences; roughly 10% are singletons. The germline CDR1 and CDR2 sequences are PRHDT and FYEKMQ (reference sequence). The CDR3 spans 12 residues. Trimming cost V 1 base and J 6 bases, with 7 bases left between them. The TCR sequence derives from a male donor with ankylosing spondylitis or in good health (not recorded which). This chain links TRBV13 with TRBJ2-7; weak D call: TRBD1 (6 bases). The sequenced material came from blood, either unsorted or a sorted T cell fraction (not recorded which). The CDR3 here is CASSLEGGEQYF. For the CDR3, the DNA is TGTGCCAGCAGCTTAGAAGGGGGCGAGCAGTACTTC.